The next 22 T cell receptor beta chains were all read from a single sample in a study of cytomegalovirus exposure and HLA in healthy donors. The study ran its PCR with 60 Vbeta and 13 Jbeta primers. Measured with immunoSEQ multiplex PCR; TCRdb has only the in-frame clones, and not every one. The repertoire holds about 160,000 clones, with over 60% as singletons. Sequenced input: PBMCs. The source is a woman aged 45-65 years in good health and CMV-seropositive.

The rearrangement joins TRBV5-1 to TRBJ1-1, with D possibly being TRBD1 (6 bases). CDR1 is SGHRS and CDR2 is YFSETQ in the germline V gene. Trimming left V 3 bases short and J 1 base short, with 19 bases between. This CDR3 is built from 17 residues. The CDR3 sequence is CASSSTGTSGRNTEAFF. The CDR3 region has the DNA TGCGCCAGCAGCTCTACCGGGACATCGGGGAGGAACACTGAAGCTTTCTTT.

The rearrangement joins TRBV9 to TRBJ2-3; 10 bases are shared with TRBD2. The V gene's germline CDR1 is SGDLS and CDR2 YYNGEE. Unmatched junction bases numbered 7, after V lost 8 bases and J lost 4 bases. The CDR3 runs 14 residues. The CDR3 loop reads CARASSGRSDTQYF. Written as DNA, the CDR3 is TGTGCCAGGGCGTCTAGCGGGAGATCAGATACGCAGTATTTT. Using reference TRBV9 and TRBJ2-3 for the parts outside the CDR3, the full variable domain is DSGVTQTPKHLITATGQRVTLRCSPRSGDLSVYWYQQSLDQGLQFLIQYYNGEERAKGNILERFSAQQFPDLHSELNLSSLELGDSALYFCARASSGRSDTQYFGPGTRLTVL.

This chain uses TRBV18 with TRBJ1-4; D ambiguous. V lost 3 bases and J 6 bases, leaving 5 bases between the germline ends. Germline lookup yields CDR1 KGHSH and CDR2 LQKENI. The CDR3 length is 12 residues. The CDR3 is CASSPSYEKLFF. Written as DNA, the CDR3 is TGTGCCAGCTCACCTTCCTATGAAAAACTGTTTTTT.

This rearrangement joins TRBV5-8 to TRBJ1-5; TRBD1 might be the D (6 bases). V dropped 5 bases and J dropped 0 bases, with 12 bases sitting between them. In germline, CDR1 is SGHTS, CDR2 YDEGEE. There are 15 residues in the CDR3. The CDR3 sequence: CASRAGQHSNQPQHF. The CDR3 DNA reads TGTGCCAGCAGAGCAGGACAGCATAGCAATCAGCCCCAGCATTTT. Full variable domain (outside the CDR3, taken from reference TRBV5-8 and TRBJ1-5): EAGVTQSPTHLIKTRGQQATLRCSPISGHTSVYWYQQALGLGLQFLLWYDEGEERNRGNFPPRFSGRQFPNYSSELNVNALELEDSALYLCASRAGQHSNQPQHFGDGTRLSIL.

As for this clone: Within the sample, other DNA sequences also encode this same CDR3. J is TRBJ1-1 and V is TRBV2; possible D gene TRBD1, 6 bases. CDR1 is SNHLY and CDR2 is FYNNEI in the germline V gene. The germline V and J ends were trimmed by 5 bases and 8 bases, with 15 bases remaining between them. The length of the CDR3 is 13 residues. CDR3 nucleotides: TGTGCCAGCAGTAGGGACATCGAGAGGGAAGCTTTCTTT. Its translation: CASSRDIEREAFF.

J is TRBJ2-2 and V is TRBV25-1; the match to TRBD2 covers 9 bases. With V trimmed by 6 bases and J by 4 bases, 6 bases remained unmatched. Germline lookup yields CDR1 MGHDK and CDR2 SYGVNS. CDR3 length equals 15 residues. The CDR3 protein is CASRPGTSRTGELFF. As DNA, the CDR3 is TGTGCCAGCAGGCCCGGGACTAGCCGCACCGGGGAGCTGTTTTTT.

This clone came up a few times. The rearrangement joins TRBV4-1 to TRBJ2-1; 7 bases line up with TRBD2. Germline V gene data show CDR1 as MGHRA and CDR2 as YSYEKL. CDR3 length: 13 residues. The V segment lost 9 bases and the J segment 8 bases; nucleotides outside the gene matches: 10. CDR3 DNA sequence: TGCGCCAGTACGGGGGGACCGCGGGATGAGCAGTTCTTC. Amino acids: CASTGGPRDEQFF.

The CDR3 DNA sequence: TGTGCCAGCAGTTCCCAAAGACCCGGCAGGGGGCCCTACGAGCAGTACTTC. It specifies CASSSQRPGRGPYEQYF. The V and J genes are TRBV28 and TRBJ2-7, with 8 bases lining up with TRBD1. Germline values: CDR1 MDHEN, CDR2 SYDVKM. The CDR3 totals 17 residues. V lost 4 bases to trimming and J lost 2 bases; unmatched junction nucleotides: 13.

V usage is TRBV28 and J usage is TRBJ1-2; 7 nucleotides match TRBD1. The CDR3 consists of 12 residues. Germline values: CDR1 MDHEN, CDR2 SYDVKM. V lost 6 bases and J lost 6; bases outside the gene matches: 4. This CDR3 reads CASRSQGNGYTF. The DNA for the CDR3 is TGTGCCAGCAGGTCACAGGGGAATGGCTACACCTTC.

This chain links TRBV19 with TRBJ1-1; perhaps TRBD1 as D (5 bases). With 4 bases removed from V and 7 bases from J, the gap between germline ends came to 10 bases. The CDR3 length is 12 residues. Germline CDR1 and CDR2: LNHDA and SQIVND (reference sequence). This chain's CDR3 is CASSKGMGEAFF. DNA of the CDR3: TGTGCCAGTAGTAAGGGGATGGGTGAAGCTTTCTTT.

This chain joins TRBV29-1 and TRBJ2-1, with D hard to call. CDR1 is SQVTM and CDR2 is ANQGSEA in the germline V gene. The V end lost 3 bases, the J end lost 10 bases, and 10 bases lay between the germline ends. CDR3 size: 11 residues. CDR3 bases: TGCAGCGTTGATCGAGGTGACGAGCAGTTCTTC. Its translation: CSVDRGDEQFF.

The CDR3 sequence: CASSSQETQYF. CDR3 in DNA: TGTGCCAGCAGCTCACAAGAGACCCAGTACTTC. V gene TRBV11-3 combines with J gene TRBJ2-5; D is undetermined. The CDR3 is made up of 11 amino acids. Trimming took off 4 bases at V and 2 bases at J, with 2 bases between the two ends. Looked up from germline, CDR1 is SGHNT and CDR2 is YENEEA.

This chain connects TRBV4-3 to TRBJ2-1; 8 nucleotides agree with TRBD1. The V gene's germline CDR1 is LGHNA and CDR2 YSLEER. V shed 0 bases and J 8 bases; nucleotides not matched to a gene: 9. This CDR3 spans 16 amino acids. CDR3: CASSQDLPGGRDEQFF. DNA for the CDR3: TGCGCCAGCAGCCAAGATCTCCCAGGGGGCAGGGATGAGCAGTTCTTC.

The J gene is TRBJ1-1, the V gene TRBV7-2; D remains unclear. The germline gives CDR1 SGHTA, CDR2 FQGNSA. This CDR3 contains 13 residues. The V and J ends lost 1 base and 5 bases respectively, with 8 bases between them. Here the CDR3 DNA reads TGTGCCAGCAGCTTAGAGCGGAGGACTGAAGCTTTCTTT. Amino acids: CASSLERRTEAFF.

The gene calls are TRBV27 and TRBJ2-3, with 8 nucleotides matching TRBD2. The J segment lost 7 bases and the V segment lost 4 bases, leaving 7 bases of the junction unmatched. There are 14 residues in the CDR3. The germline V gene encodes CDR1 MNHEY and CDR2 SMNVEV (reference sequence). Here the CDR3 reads CASSSGLDPYTQYF. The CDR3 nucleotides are TGTGCCAGCAGTTCGGGACTAGACCCTTATACGCAGTATTTT.

The CDR3 region is CASSPAGTGRNQPQHF. In nucleotides, the CDR3 is TGTGCCAGCAGTCCGGCAGGGACAGGGAGGAATCAGCCCCAGCATTTT. V gene TRBV2 combines with J gene TRBJ1-5; 9 positions match TRBD1. Germline CDR1 is SNHLY and CDR2 is FYNNEI. Trimming removed 5 bases from V and 4 bases from J; junction bases left unmatched: 9. The CDR3 has 16 amino acids.

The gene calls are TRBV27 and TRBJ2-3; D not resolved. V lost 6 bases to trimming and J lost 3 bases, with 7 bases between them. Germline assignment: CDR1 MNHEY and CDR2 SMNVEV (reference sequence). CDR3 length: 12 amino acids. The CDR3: CASSSDTDTQYF. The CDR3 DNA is TGTGCCAGCAGCTCAGATACAGATACGCAGTATTTT.

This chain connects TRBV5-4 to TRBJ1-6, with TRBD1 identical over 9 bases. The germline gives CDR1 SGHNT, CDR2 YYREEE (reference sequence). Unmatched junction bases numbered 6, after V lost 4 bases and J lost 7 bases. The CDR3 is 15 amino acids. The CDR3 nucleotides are TGTGCCAGCAGCACACAGGGGGCTTTGAATTCACCCCTCCACTTT. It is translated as CASSTQGALNSPLHF. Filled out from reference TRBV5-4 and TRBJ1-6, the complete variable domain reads ETGVTQSPTHLIKTRGQQVTLRCSSQSGHNTVSWYQQALGQGPQFIFQYYREEENGRGNFPPRFSGLQFPNYSSELNVNALELDDSALYLCASSTQGALNSPLHFGNGTRLTVT.

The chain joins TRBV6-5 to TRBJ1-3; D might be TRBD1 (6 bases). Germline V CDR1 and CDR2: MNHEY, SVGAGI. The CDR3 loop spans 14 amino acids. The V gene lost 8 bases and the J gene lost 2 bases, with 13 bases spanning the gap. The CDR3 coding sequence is TGTGCCAGCGGGCTGGGGGCGCCTGGAAACACCATATATTTT. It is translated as CASGLGAPGNTIYF.

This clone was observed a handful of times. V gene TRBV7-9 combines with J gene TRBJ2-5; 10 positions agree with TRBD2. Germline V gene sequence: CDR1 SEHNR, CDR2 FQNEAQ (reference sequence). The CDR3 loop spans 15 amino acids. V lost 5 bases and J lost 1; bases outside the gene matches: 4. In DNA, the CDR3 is TGTGCCAGCAGCCCACTAGCGGGACTCCAAGAGACCCAGTACTTC. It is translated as CASSPLAGLQETQYF.

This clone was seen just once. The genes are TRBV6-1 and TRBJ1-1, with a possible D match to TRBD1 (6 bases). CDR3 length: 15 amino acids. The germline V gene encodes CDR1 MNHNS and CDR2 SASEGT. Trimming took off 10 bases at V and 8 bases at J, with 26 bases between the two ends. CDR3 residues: CATVPAGTSGGEAFF. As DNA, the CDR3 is TGTGCCACAGTCCCAGCCGGGACAAGTGGTGGCGAAGCTTTCTTT.

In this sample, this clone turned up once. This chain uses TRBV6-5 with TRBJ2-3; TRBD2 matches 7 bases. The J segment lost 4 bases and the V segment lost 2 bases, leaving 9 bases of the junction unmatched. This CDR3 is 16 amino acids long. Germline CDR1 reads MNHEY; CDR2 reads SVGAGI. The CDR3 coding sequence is TGTGCCAGCAGTTACGTCGAGCGGGGAGGCGCAGATACGCAGTATTTT. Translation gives CASSYVERGGADTQYF.